These 18 T cell receptor beta chains share one sample of origin, sequenced in a study of human T cells and chemical hapten exposure. Documented time point: pre-sensitization, week 0. As to treatment: therapeutic diphenylcyclopropenone sensitization with weekly scalp DPC. TCRdb re-derived calls from the RACE reads in MiXCR, one entry per CDR3 protein. The sample has tens of thousands of distinct CDR3 sequences, 5.5% to 7.5% seen once. This material consisted of whole blood, taken in connection with sensitization to the hapten diphenylcyclopropenone (DPC). These receptors were collected from a woman younger than 45 with alopecia areata. Some clones in this sample may be carry-over from other donors' samples.

This clonotype has only a few counts. The rearrangement links TRBV27 to TRBJ1-4; no definite D call. Germline V lookup: CDR1 MNHEY, CDR2 SMNVEV (reference sequence). The CDR3 is made up of 13 amino acids. V lost 5 bases and J lost 8, with 12 bases in between. This CDR3 reads CASSPADGEKLFF. CDR3 bases: TGTGCCAGCAGTCCCGCTGACGGCGAAAAACTGTTTTTT.

This clonotype was detected many times. The gene calls are TRBV10-3 and TRBJ1-4; 12 nucleotides line up with TRBD1. The CDR3 has 17 residues. Per the germline V gene, CDR1 is ENHRY and CDR2 is SYGVKD. With 5 bases clipped from V and 5 bases from J, the junction kept 9 bases outside the gene matches. DNA of the CDR3: TGTGCCATCAGTAGAGGGACAGGGGGCACACAAAATGAAAAACTGTTTTTT. Protein: CAISRGTGGTQNEKLFF.

This clonotype appeared many times. The chain is built from TRBV12-3 or TRBV12-4 and TRBJ2-1, with TRBD1 matching 11 bases. This CDR3 has 17 amino acids. V lost 4 bases and J lost 8; bases outside the gene matches: 13. The CDR3 DNA reads TGTGCCAGCAGTTCAATCCGGACAGGGGGCAAGTTCGATGAGCAGTTCTTC. This gives the protein CASSSIRTGGKFDEQFF.

This clonotype was seen many times. CDR3 DNA: TGTGCCAGCAGCCAAGCGGGACTAGCGAACTACGAGCAGTACTTC. Translation: CASSQAGLANYEQYF. The chain joins TRBV3-1 to TRBJ2-7, with 10 nucleotides matching TRBD2. This CDR3 comprises 15 residues. With 1 base clipped from V and 3 bases from J, the junction kept 3 bases outside the gene matches. The germline V gene encodes CDR1 LGHDT and CDR2 YNNKEL (reference sequence).

This clonotype was seen a few times. The rearrangement links TRBV7-9 to TRBJ1-1; D possibly corresponds to TRBD1 (5 bases). V lost 2 bases to trimming and J lost 8 bases, with 12 bases between them. The CDR3 runs 13 residues. The germline gives CDR1 SEHNR, CDR2 FQNEAQ (reference sequence). The CDR3 DNA reads as TGTGCCAGCAGCTTATTTTCGGGACCCGAAGCTTTCTTT. The encoded protein is CASSLFSGPEAFF.

In its sample, this clonotype was seen many times. The chain recombines TRBV6-6 with TRBJ1-2; no firm D call. CDR1 MNHNY and CDR2 SVGAGI come from the germline V gene (reference sequence). The CDR3 is 17 residues long. V gave up 2 bases and J gave up 4 bases, with 20 bases separating them. CDR3 DNA: TGTGCCAGCAGTTACCCCTTGCCGACCCTCCAAGCCTATGGCTACACCTTC. As protein: CASSYPLPTLQAYGYTF.

This clonotype has at least ten counts. The gene calls are TRBV6-4 and TRBJ2-5; TRBD2 agrees at 8 bases. The CDR3 length is 15 residues. Germline loops: CDR1 MRHNA, CDR2 SNTAGT. The J segment lost 4 bases and the V segment lost 3 bases, leaving 7 bases of the junction unmatched. The CDR3 protein is CASSEAAGEGETQYF. In nucleotides, the CDR3 is TGTGCCAGCAGTGAGGCAGCGGGGGAAGGAGAGACCCAGTACTTC.

This clonotype was seen more than once but under ten times. The rearrangement links TRBV10-3 to TRBJ1-2; 9 bases are shared with TRBD1. J lost 8 bases, V lost 4 bases, and 2 bases had no gene match. CDR3 size: 12 residues. CDR1 ENHRY and CDR2 SYGVKD come from the germline V gene. CDR3 loop: CAISGTGAGYTF. The CDR3 DNA follows: TGTGCCATCAGTGGGACAGGGGCCGGCTACACCTTC.

This clonotype was counted many times. This chain links TRBV7-2 with TRBJ1-2; unclear D gene. The V end lost 7 bases, the J end lost 0 bases, and 15 bases lay between the germline ends. The CDR3 is made up of 15 amino acids. Germline V gene lookup returns CDR1 SGHTA and CDR2 FQGNSA. The CDR3 DNA reads as TGTGCCAGCAACCTTATCCTAACAGCTAACTATGGCTACACCTTC. Translation: CASNLILTANYGYTF. Filled out from reference TRBV7-2 and TRBJ1-2, the complete variable domain reads GAGVSQSPSNKVTEKGKDVELRCDPISGHTALYWYRQSLGQGLEFLIYFQGNSAPDKSGLPSDRFSAERTGGSVSTLTIQRTQQEDSAVYLCASNLILTANYGYTFGSGTRLTVV.

This clonotype was observed many times. The chain couples TRBV29-1 to TRBJ2-2; 9 bases are a match to TRBD2. Unmatched junction bases numbered 4, after V lost 2 bases and J lost 3 bases. CDR3 length equals 15 residues. Germline CDR1 is SQVTM and CDR2 is ANQGSEA. The CDR3 loop is CSVESAGGYTGELFF. The CDR3 nucleotides are TGCAGCGTTGAATCAGCGGGGGGTTACACCGGGGAGCTGTTTTTT.

The V gene is TRBV29-1, the J gene TRBJ2-1, with D uncertain. Looked up from germline, CDR1 is SQVTM and CDR2 is ANQGSEA. The V gene lost 4 bases and the J gene lost 7 bases, with 8 bases spanning the gap. The CDR3 length is 11 residues. The CDR3 spells CSVVLSNEQFF. The CDR3 DNA reads TGCAGCGTTGTTCTCTCAAATGAGCAGTTCTTC.

In its sample, this clonotype was seen a few times. V gene TRBV3-1 combines with J gene TRBJ2-3; D call uncertain. V was cut by 0 bases and J by 1 base, with 5 bases left in between. CDR1 is LGHDT and CDR2 is YNNKEL in the germline V gene (reference sequence). This CDR3 contains 14 residues. The CDR3 protein is CASSQDLGTDTQYF. The DNA for the CDR3 is TGTGCCAGCAGCCAAGACCTCGGCACAGATACGCAGTATTTT.

This clonotype has more than one count but fewer than ten. This chain joins TRBV6-6 and TRBJ1-3, with unresolved D. CDR1 is MNHNY, CDR2 SVGAGI, per germline (reference sequence). V dropped 6 bases and J dropped 2 bases, with 11 bases sitting between them. This CDR3 is built from 14 residues. The DNA of the CDR3 is TGTGCCAGCAGGTCCGTCGGTCCTGGAAACACCATATATTTT. Translated: CASRSVGPGNTIYF.

This clonotype has ten or more counts. The V call is TRBV7-3, the J call TRBJ1-6; D gene unclear. The CDR3 spans 14 residues. Germline V lookup: CDR1 SGHTA, CDR2 FQGTGA. Between the trimmed V and J ends, which lost 2 bases and 7 bases, there was a span of 9 bases. The chain's CDR3 is CASSLWHGNSPLHF. The CDR3 DNA reads as TGTGCCAGCAGCTTATGGCACGGCAATTCACCCCTCCACTTT.

This clonotype was detected a few times. The chain joins TRBV29-1 to TRBJ2-7, with 7 bases that match TRBD1. In germline, CDR1 is SQVTM, CDR2 ANQGSEA. The CDR3 is made up of 13 amino acids. The V segment lost 7 bases and the J segment 5 bases; nucleotides outside the gene matches: 11. CDR3 in amino acids: CSAVGQASHEQYF. CDR3 bases: TGCAGCGCGGTCGGACAGGCTTCGCACGAGCAGTACTTC.

This clonotype has just a few counts. The J gene is TRBJ1-6, the V gene TRBV7-2; D is ambiguous. Germline V gene lookup returns CDR1 SGHTA and CDR2 FQGNSA. This CDR3 has 14 residues. Trimming pared 3 bases from V and 10 bases from J, leaving 13 bases between. The CDR3 nucleotides read TGTGCCAGCAGCTTTTTCGGGAATGAATCACCCCTCCACTTT. Its protein product is CASSFFGNESPLHF.

This sequence joins TRBV6-4 and TRBJ2-1; D is perhaps TRBD1 (6 bases). The CDR3 length is 13 residues. The germline V gene has CDR1 MRHNA and CDR2 SNTAGT. V was shortened by 6 bases and J by 5 bases, with 11 bases between the two germline ends. CDR3 sequence (DNA): TGTGCCAGCAGCGAAACAGGGAACAATGAGCAGTTCTTC. Protein: CASSETGNNEQFF.

This clonotype was seen many times. The DNA for the CDR3 is TGCGCCAGCAGCTCCGGGACAGGGGAAAAACTGTTTTTT. Encoded protein: CASSSGTGEKLFF. The rearrangement links TRBV5-1 to TRBJ1-4; 9 bases are shared with TRBD1. Unmatched junction bases numbered 2, after V lost 3 bases and J lost 8 bases. The CDR3 is 13 residues long. Germline CDR1 is SGHRS and CDR2 is YFSETQ.